Below, 21 T cell receptor beta chains from the same sample are listed, as sequenced in a study of blood T cells in healthy people across ages. A second PCR of about 6 to 11 cycles used a sample-barcoded 5' primer and a J-beta primer mix. Each CDR3 protein is one row after TCRdb ran MiXCR on the 5' RACE reads. The sample lists about 730,000 distinct CDR3 sequences, 43% occurring once. Sequenced input: blood. The receptors come from a woman aged 55-70 years in good health.

In its sample, this clonotype was seen many times. The gene calls are TRBV27 and TRBJ2-6; D uncertain. Trimming took off 3 bases at V and 2 bases at J, with 2 bases between the two ends. The CDR3 loop spans 13 amino acids. CDR1 MNHEY and CDR2 SMNVEV come from the germline V gene (reference sequence). The CDR3 loop reads CASSFTGANVLTF. CDR3 DNA: TGTGCCAGCAGTTTTACTGGGGCCAACGTCCTGACTTTC.

The V gene is TRBV7-3, the J gene TRBJ2-5, with TRBD2 matching 14 bases. Gene TRBJ2-1 matches the end of the DNA better, so the J call may be wrong. The CDR3 spans 15 residues. Looked up from germline, CDR1 is SGHTA and CDR2 is FQGTGA. The CDR3 spells CASSLGTSGRETQFF. The DNA of the CDR3 is TGTGCCAGCAGCTTAGGGACTAGCGGGAGAGAGACCCAGTTCTTC.

V usage is TRBV7-6 and J usage is TRBJ2-3, with D perhaps being TRBD1 or TRBD2 (6 bases each). The V gene lost 5 bases and the J gene lost 1 base, with 22 bases spanning the gap. This CDR3 is 18 amino acids long. Germline CDR1 SGHVS, CDR2 FNYEAQ. The CDR3 DNA sequence: TGTGCCAGCAGCCTTCTGCGTGGGGGGACACCTCGCACAGATACGCAGTATTTT. Translating gives CASSLLRGGTPRTDTQYF.

V is TRBV7-9 and J is TRBJ1-2; D gene ambiguous. The CDR3 has 13 amino acids. The germline V and J ends were trimmed by 1 base and 6 bases, with 9 bases remaining between them. Germline V CDR1 and CDR2: SEHNR, FQNEAQ (reference sequence). This CDR3 reads CASSLESRDGYTF. DNA of the CDR3: TGTGCCAGCAGCTTAGAGTCCCGGGATGGCTACACCTTC.

The chain employs TRBV14 and TRBJ1-6; unclear D gene. CDR3 length: 15 amino acids. Deletions cut 6 bases from V and 0 bases from J, with 9 bases between. Germline assignment: CDR1 SGHDN and CDR2 FVKESK. CDR3 sequence reads: CASRLSLSYNSPLHF. Here the CDR3 DNA reads TGTGCCAGCAGACTGAGCCTCTCCTATAATTCACCCCTCCACTTT.

V is TRBV6-5 and J is TRBJ2-3; D unresolved. CDR1 and CDR2 (germline): MNHEY, SVGAGI. This CDR3 comprises 14 residues. V lost 6 bases, J lost 4 bases, and 14 bases lay in between. This CDR3 is CASSAPASPDTQYF. CDR3 in DNA: TGTGCCAGCAGCGCCCCTGCATCCCCAGATACGCAGTATTTT.

This clonotype was counted once. DNA for the CDR3: TGTACCACCGAGCGGGGGTCGCGAACCGGGGAGCTGTTTTTT. As protein: CTTERGSRTGELFF. The V gene is TRBV12-3 or TRBV12-4, the J gene TRBJ2-2; 8 nucleotides agree with TRBD2. This CDR3 region has 14 residues.

The J gene is TRBJ1-6, the V gene TRBV6-6; the D is unclear. The CDR3 extends over 14 amino acids. Trimming left V 4 bases short and J 6 bases short, with 10 bases between. Germline V gene data show CDR1 as MNHNY and CDR2 as SVGAGI (reference sequence). CDR3 sequence: CASSSLTGNSPLHF. In DNA, the CDR3 is TGTGCCAGCAGTTCACTCACGGGTAATTCACCCCTCCACTTT.

The rearrangement uses TRBV5-1 and TRBJ2-3; D is undetermined. The CDR3 has 16 amino acids. The V end was cut by 0 bases, the J end by 4 bases, with 15 bases between. CDR1 SGHRS and CDR2 YFSETQ come from the germline V gene. The DNA of the CDR3 is TGCGCCAGCAGCTTGGAGGTGGGTCATTTCCCAGATACGCAGTATTTT. It specifies CASSLEVGHFPDTQYF.

This chain joins TRBV6-5 and TRBJ1-1; D gene unclear. Looked up from germline, CDR1 is MNHEY and CDR2 is SVGAGI. CDR3 length equals 14 residues. Trimming removed 6 bases at V and 7 bases at J, with 18 bases between. DNA for the CDR3: TGTGCCAGCAGCAACCGCTTACCCGGACTTGAAGCTTTCTTT. Translating it yields CASSNRLPGLEAFF.

This clonotype was detected a few times. The V call is TRBV3-1, the J call TRBJ2-3; 13 nucleotides align to TRBD2. V trimming: 0 bases; J trimming: 6 bases; junction bases outside the gene matches: 15. From germline, CDR1 is LGHDT and CDR2 YNNKEL (reference sequence). The CDR3 loop spans 20 amino acids. The CDR3 sequence is CASSQDPIPGLAGRGDTQYF. DNA of the CDR3: TGTGCCAGCAGCCAAGACCCCATTCCGGGACTAGCGGGGCGCGGCGATACGCAGTATTTT.

This clonotype has a count of ten or more. One junction end does not reproduce the germline sequence, and a read error may be involved. This chain connects TRBV5-1 to TRBJ2-5; D is unresolved. The CDR3 contains 14 residues. Germline V gene lookup returns CDR1 SGHRS and CDR2 YFSETQ. The chain's CDR3 is CASSLGGSQETQYF. CDR3 sequence (DNA): TGTGCCAGCAGTTTGGGTGGCAGCCAAGAGACCCAGTACTTC.

The chain recombines TRBV6-1 with TRBJ2-2; no definite D call. V was trimmed by 6 bases and J by 0 bases, leaving 8 bases between them. Per germline, CDR1 MNHNS and CDR2 SASEGT. The CDR3 loop spans 14 amino acids. The CDR3 nucleotides are TGTGCCAGCAGGATCGGGTCGAACACCGGGGAGCTGTTTTTT. Translating gives CASRIGSNTGELFF.

The chain links TRBV11-1 to TRBJ2-1; possibly TRBD2 for D (6 bases). The DNA end lines up better with TRBJ2-7; the J call may be wrong. The CDR3 length is 17 residues. Germline lookup yields CDR1 SGHAT and CDR2 FQDESV (reference sequence). The CDR3 DNA follows: TGTGCCAGCAGCGGGACGAGGGCGGGGAGCTCCTACAATGAGCAGTACTTC. This gives the protein CASSGTRAGSSYNEQYF.

This chain joins TRBV6-5 and TRBJ1-1; TRBD1 agrees at 8 bases. Germline-derived CDR1 and CDR2 are MNHEY and SVGAGI. The trim removed 7 bases at V and 9 bases at J, leaving 10 bases unmatched. This CDR3 is 13 amino acids long. CDR3 protein: CASTKSGTGQAFF. The CDR3 DNA follows: TGTGCCAGCACTAAATCCGGGACAGGTCAAGCTTTCTTT.

V gene TRBV2 combines with J gene TRBJ1-6; 7 positions agree with TRBD1. CDR1 is SNHLY and CDR2 is FYNNEI in the germline V gene. The junction had 6 bases not matched to a gene; V was cut back by 2 bases and J by 5 bases. This CDR3 comprises 16 residues. The CDR3 is CASSEPGTEDNSPLHF. In DNA, the CDR3 is TGTGCCAGCAGTGAACCAGGGACAGAGGATAATTCACCCCTCCACTTT.

The CDR3, as DNA: TGCGCCAGCAGCCAAGAAGTTTTAGGGCAGGATCAGCCCCAGCATTTT. As protein: CASSQEVLGQDQPQHF. The V call is TRBV4-1, the J call TRBJ1-5; D unclear. This CDR3 comprises 16 residues. CDR1 and CDR2 (germline): MGHRA, YSYEKL. The germline V and J ends were trimmed by 0 bases and 5 bases, with 14 bases remaining between them.

J is TRBJ2-7 and V is TRBV12-3 or TRBV12-4; D possibly uses TRBD1 or TRBD2 (6 bases each). The CDR3 totals 14 residues. V lost 7 bases and J 4 bases, leaving 17 bases between the germline ends. CDR3 nucleotides: TGTGCCAGCACCCCGGGGGCTAATCCTTACGAGCAGTACTTC. It specifies CASTPGANPYEQYF.

This clonotype was counted a few times. This chain links TRBV14 with TRBJ1-1; no definite D call. The CDR3 covers 12 residues. Germline V gene data show CDR1 as SGHDN and CDR2 as FVKESK. Trimming left V 4 bases short and J 7 bases short, with 10 bases between. The CDR3 coding sequence is TGTGCCAGCAGCCTCCATGCCCTTGAAGCTTTCTTT. It is translated as CASSLHALEAFF.

This clonotype appeared a few times. This chain uses TRBV6-5 with TRBJ2-5, with 7 bases aligning to TRBD2. Germline V lookup: CDR1 MNHEY, CDR2 SVGAGI. The V gene end was trimmed by 6 bases and the J gene end by 11 bases; junction bases not matched to a gene: 12. This CDR3 contains 13 residues. The CDR3: CASRGGRGDEQYF. CDR3 DNA sequence: TGTGCCAGCAGGGGCGGGAGAGGTGATGAGCAGTACTTC.

This clonotype was counted a few times. The chain combines TRBV9 with TRBJ1-6, with D perhaps matching TRBD1 (6 bases). Trimming took 0 bases from V and 2 from J, leaving 12 bases between them. The CDR3 length is 17 residues. Germline-derived CDR1 and CDR2 are SGDLS and YYNGEE. The CDR3 here is CASSVGEQGTYNSPLHF. In DNA, the CDR3 is TGTGCCAGCAGCGTAGGGGAACAGGGAACCTATAATTCACCCCTCCACTTT.